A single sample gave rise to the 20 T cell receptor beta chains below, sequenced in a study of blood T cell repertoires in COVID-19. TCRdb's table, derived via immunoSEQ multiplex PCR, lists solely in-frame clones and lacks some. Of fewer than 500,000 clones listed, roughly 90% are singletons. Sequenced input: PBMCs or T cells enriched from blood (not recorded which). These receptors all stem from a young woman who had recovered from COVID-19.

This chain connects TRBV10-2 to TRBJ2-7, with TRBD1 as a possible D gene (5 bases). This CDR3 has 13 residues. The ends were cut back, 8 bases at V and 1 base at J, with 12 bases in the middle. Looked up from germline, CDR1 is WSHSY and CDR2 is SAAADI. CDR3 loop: CASRGHLSYEQYF. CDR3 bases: TGCGCCAGCCGTGGACATTTATCCTACGAGCAGTACTTC.

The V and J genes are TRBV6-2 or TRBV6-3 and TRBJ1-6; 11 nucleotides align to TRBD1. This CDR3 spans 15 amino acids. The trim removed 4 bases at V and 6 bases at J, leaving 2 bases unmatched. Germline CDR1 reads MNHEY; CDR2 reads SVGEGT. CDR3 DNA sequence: TGTGCCAGCAGTTTTGGGACAGGGGGTAATTCACCCCTCCACTTT. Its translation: CASSFGTGGNSPLHF.

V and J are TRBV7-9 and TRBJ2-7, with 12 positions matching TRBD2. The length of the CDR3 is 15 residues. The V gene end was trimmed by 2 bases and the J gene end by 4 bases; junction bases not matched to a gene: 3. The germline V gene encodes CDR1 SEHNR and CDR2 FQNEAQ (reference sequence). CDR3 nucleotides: TGTGCCAGCAGCTTAACTAGCGGGGGGTCGTACGAGCAGTACTTC. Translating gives CASSLTSGGSYEQYF.

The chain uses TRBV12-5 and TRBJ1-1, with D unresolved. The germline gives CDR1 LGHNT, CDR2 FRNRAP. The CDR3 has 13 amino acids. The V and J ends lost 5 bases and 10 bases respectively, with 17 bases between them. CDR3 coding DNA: TGTGCTAGTGGTCCAAACTTAGGAGGGAGAGCTTTCTTT. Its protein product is CASGPNLGGRAFF.

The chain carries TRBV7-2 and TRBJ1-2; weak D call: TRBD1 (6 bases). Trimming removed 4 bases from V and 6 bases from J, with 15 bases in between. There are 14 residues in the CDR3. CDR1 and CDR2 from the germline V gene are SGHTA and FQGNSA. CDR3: CASSSAGGANGYTF. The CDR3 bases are TGTGCCAGCAGCTCTGCGGGGGGGGCTAATGGCTACACCTTC.

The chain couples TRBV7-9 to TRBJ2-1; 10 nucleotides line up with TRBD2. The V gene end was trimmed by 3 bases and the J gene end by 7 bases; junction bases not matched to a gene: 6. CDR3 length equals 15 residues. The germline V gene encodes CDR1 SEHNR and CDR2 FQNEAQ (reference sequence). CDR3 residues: CASSLGGLARNEQFF. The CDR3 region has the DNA TGTGCCAGCAGCTTGGGGGGACTAGCGCGTAATGAGCAGTTCTTC.

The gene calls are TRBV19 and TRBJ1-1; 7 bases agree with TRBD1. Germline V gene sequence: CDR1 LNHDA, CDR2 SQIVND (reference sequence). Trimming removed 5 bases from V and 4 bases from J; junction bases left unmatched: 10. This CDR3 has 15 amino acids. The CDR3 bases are TGTGCCAGTAGTCCCCGACAGGGCGTGGGCACTGAAGCTTTCTTT. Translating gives CASSPRQGVGTEAFF.

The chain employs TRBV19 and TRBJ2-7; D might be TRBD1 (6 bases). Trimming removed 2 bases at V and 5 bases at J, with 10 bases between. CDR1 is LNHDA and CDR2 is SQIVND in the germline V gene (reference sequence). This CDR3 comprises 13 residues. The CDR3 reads CASSILGGHEQYF. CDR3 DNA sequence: TGTGCCAGTAGTATACTAGGGGGACACGAGCAGTACTTC.

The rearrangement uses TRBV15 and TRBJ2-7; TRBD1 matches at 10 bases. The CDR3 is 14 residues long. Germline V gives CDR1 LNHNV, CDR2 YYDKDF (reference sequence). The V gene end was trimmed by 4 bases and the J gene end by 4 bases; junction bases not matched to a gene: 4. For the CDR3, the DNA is TGTGCCACCAGCATGGACAGGGGGTCGTACGAGCAGTACTTC. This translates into CATSMDRGSYEQYF.

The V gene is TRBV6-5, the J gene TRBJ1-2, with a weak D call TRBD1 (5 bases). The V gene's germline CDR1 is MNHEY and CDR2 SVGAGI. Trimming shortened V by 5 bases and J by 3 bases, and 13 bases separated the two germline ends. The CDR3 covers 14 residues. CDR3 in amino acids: CASSLRQLHYGYTF. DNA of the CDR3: TGTGCCAGCAGTCTTCGACAGTTGCACTATGGCTACACCTTC.

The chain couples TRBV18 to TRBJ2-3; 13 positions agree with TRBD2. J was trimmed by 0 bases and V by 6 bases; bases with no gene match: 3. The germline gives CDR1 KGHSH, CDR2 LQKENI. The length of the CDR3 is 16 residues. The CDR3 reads CASSGTSGVSTDTQYF. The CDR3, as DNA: TGTGCCAGCTCTGGGACTAGCGGGGTTAGCACAGATACGCAGTATTTT.

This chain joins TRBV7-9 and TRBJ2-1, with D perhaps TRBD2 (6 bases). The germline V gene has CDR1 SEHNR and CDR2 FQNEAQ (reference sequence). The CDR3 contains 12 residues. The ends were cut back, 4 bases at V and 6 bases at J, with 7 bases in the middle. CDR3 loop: CASSWDFNEQFF. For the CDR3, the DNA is TGTGCCAGCAGCTGGGACTTCAATGAGCAGTTCTTC. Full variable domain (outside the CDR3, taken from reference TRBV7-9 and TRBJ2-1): DTGVSQNPRHKITKRGQNVTFRCDPISEHNRLYWYRQTLGQGPEFLTYFQNEAQLEKSRLLSDRFSAERPKGSFSTLEIQRTEQGDSAMYLCASSWDFNEQFFGPGTRLTVL.

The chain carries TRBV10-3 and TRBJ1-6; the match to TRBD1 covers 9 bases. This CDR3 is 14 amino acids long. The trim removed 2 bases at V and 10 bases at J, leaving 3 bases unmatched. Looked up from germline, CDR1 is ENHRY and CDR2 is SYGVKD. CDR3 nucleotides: TGTGCCATCAGTGAGGACAGGGGGAACTCACCCCTCCACTTT. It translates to CAISEDRGNSPLHF.

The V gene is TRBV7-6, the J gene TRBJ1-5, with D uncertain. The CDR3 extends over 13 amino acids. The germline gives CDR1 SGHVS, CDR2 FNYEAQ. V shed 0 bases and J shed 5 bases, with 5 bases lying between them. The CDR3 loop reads CASSLAGDQPQHF. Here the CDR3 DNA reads TGTGCCAGCAGCTTAGCCGGGGATCAGCCCCAGCATTTT.

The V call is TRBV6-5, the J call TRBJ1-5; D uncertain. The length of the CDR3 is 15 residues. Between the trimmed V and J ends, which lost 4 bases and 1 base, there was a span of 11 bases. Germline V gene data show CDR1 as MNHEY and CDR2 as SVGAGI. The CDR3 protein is CASSSAYLSNQPQHF. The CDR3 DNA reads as TGTGCCAGCAGTTCTGCGTACTTAAGCAATCAGCCCCAGCATTTT.

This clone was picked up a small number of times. This CDR3 is CASSRGTGRYEQYF. CDR3 coding DNA: TGTGCCAGCAGCCGGGGGACAGGGAGGTACGAGCAGTACTTC. The rearrangement links TRBV5-8 to TRBJ2-7, with 9 bases identical to TRBD1. Germline values: CDR1 SGHTS, CDR2 YDEGEE. The CDR3 runs to 14 residues. Losses at the gene ends were 4 bases for V and 4 bases for J; bases not matched to a gene: 6.

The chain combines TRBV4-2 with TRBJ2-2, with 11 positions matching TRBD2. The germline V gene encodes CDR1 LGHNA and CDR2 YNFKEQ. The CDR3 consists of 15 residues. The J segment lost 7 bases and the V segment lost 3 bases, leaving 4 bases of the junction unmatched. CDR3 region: CASSQPSGGRGELFF. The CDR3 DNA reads TGTGCCAGCAGCCAGCCTAGCGGGGGGCGCGGGGAGCTGTTTTTT.

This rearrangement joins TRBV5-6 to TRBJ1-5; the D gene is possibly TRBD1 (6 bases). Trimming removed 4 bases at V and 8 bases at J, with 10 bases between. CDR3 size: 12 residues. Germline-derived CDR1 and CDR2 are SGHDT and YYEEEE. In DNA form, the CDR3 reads TGTGCCAGCAGCCAAGGGGGAGAGCCCCAGCATTTT. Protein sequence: CASSQGGEPQHF.

DNA of the CDR3: TGTGCCAGCAGCCCGGACAGTATGTCCTACGAGCAGTACTTC. This encodes CASSPDSMSYEQYF. The V and J genes are TRBV5-4 and TRBJ2-7, with D possibly being TRBD1 (6 bases). In germline, CDR1 is SGHNT, CDR2 YYREEE (reference sequence). This CDR3 is 14 amino acids long. V gave up 4 bases and J gave up 1 base, with 12 bases separating them.

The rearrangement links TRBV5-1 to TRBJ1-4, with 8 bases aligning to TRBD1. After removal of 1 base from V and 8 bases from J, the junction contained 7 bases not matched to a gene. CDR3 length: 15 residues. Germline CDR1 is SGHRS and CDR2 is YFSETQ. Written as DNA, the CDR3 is TGCGCCAGCAGCTTGTCTCAGGGGGCGAACGAAAAACTGTTTTTT. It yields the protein CASSLSQGANEKLFF. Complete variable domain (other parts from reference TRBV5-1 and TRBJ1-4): KAGVTQTPRYLIKTRGQQVTLSCSPISGHRSVSWYQQTPGQGLQFLFEYFSETQRNKGNFPGRFSGRQFSNSRSEMNVSTLELGDSALYLCASSLSQGANEKLFFGSGTQLSVL.